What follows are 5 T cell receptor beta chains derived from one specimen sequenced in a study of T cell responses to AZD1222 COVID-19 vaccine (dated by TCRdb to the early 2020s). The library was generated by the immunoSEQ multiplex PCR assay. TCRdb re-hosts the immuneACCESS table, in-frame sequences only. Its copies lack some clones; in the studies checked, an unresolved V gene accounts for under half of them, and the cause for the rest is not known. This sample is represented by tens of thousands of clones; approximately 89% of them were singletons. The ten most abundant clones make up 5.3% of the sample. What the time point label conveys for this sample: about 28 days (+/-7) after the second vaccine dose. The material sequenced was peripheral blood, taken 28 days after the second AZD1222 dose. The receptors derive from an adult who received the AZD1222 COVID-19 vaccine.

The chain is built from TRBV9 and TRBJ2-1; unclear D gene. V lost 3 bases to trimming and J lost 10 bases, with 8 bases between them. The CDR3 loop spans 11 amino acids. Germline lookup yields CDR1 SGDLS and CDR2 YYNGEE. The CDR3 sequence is CASSEAVEQFF. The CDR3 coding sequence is TGTGCCAGCAGCGAGGCTGTCGAGCAGTTCTTC.

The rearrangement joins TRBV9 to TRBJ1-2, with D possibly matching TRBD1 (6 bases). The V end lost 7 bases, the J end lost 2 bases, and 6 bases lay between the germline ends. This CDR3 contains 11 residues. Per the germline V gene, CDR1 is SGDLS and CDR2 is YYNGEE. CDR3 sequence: CASGGNYGYTF. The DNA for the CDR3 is TGTGCCAGCGGGGGCAACTATGGCTACACCTTC.

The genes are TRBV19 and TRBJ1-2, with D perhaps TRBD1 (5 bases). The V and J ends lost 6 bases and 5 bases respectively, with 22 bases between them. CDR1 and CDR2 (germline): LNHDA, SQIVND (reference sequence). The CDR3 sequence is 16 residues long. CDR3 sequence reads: CASRSTVLRGVYGYTF. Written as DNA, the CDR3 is TGTGCCAGTAGATCGACAGTCCTAAGGGGTGTATATGGCTACACCTTC.

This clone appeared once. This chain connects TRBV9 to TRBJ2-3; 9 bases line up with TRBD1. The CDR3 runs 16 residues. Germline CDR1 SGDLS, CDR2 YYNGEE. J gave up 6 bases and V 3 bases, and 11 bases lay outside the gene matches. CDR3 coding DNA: TGTGCCAGCAGCGGGGGACAGGGTATGTCTTGGGATACGCAGTATTTT. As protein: CASSGGQGMSWDTQYF.

The CDR3 reads CASSIGNGANVLTF. For the CDR3, the DNA is TGTGCCAGTAGTATAGGTAACGGGGCCAACGTCCTGACTTTC. This chain joins TRBV19 and TRBJ2-6; no clear D gene. Trimming took 1 base from V and 4 from J, leaving 5 bases between them. The germline V gene has CDR1 LNHDA and CDR2 SQIVND (reference sequence). The CDR3 spans 14 residues.